Below are 10 T cell receptor beta chains sequenced from a single sample in a study of cytomegalovirus exposure and HLA in healthy donors. PCR amplification relied on 60 Vbeta primers (plus 13 Jbeta primers). Sequencing was performed with immunoSEQ multiplex PCR; in TCRdb, only in-frame clones are kept and a portion is missing. The sample consists of approximately 140,000 clones, around 80% of them appearing once. Sequenced: PBMCs. Every receptor here comes from a middle-aged man in good health and CMV-seropositive.

The chain couples TRBV5-6 to TRBJ1-5; the D gene is possibly TRBD1 (5 bases). The CDR3 totals 15 residues. CDR1 and CDR2 (germline): SGHDT, YYEEEE. V lost 0 bases and J lost 3, with 10 bases in between. CDR3 loop: CASSLAGRANQPQHF. The CDR3 region has the DNA TGTGCCAGCAGCTTGGCCGGCAGGGCCAATCAGCCCCAGCATTTT.

The genes are TRBV28 and TRBJ1-2; the D is unclear. The germline CDR1 and CDR2 sequences are MDHEN and SYDVKM. The CDR3 runs 13 residues. The V end was cut by 4 bases, the J end by 7 bases, with 13 bases between. The CDR3: CASSWTLNGGYTF. CDR3 DNA: TGTGCCAGCAGTTGGACTCTAAACGGTGGCTACACCTTC.

The gene calls are TRBV30 and TRBJ2-2, with 7 bases fitting TRBD1. CDR1 and CDR2 from the germline V gene are GTSNPN and SVGIG (reference sequence). CDR3 length equals 11 residues. The CDR3 sequence is CEGANTGELFF. The CDR3, as DNA: TGTGAGGGGGCTAACACCGGGGAGCTGTTTTTT.

The chain has TRBV6-1 and TRBJ1-2; the D is unclear. The CDR3 is 12 amino acids. The V end lost 2 bases, the J end lost 4 bases, and 5 bases lay between the germline ends. Germline-derived CDR1 and CDR2 are MNHNS and SASEGT. CDR3 coding DNA: TGTGCCAGCAGTGAACAGATCTATGGCTACACCTTC. This translates into CASSEQIYGYTF.

This chain connects TRBV28 to TRBJ1-2; 7 bases fit TRBD1. This CDR3 has 13 residues. The J segment lost 5 bases and the V segment lost 6 bases, leaving 6 bases of the junction unmatched. Germline V gives CDR1 MDHEN, CDR2 SYDVKM. Written as DNA, the CDR3 is TGTGCCAGCAGCAACAGGGGCACTTATGGCTACACCTTC. This gives the protein CASSNRGTYGYTF.

The chain couples TRBV2 to TRBJ1-1; tentative D call: TRBD1 (6 bases). CDR1 and CDR2 (germline): SNHLY, FYNNEI. Deletions cut 8 bases from V and 5 bases from J, with 15 bases between. CDR3 size: 13 residues. CDR3 nucleotide sequence: TGTGCCAGCTCCTTTACAGGGAGAACTGAAGCTTTCTTT. This gives the protein CASSFTGRTEAFF.

V and J are TRBV27 and TRBJ1-1; a weak D match, TRBD1 (5 bases). CDR3 length equals 15 residues. Germline CDR1 and CDR2: MNHEY and SMNVEV (reference sequence). V was clipped by 5 bases and J by 1 base, with 14 bases between them. In DNA, the CDR3 is TGTGCCAGCAGTCGCGTGGCAGGGCCGAACACTGAAGCTTTCTTT. Protein product: CASSRVAGPNTEAFF.

This clone was counted once. The chain couples TRBV4-1 to TRBJ2-5; no clear D. V lost 0 bases and J lost 5, with 13 bases in between. This CDR3 comprises 15 residues. The germline gives CDR1 MGHRA, CDR2 YSYEKL. In DNA form, the CDR3 reads TGCGCCAGCAGCCAAGATCAAAACAGTCTGGAGACCCAGTACTTC. Its protein is CASSQDQNSLETQYF.

For this clone: At one end the junction does not follow the germline gene, possibly because of a read error. This rearrangement joins TRBV7-2 to TRBJ2-7, with TRBD2 matching 9 bases. CDR1 is SGHTA and CDR2 is FQGNSA in the germline V gene. This CDR3 has 15 amino acids. The CDR3 region is CASSRQTSGAYEQYF. The DNA for the CDR3 is TGCGCCAGCAGCCGACAGACTAGCGGCGCCTACGAGCAGTACTTC.

This sequence joins TRBV2 and TRBJ1-2; unclear D gene. The V end lost 4 bases, the J end lost 1 base, and 7 bases lay between the germline ends. The CDR3 totals 13 residues. Looked up from germline, CDR1 is SNHLY and CDR2 is FYNNEI. The chain's CDR3 is CASSAGLNYGYTF. The DNA for the CDR3 is TGTGCCAGCAGTGCAGGCCTTAACTATGGCTACACCTTC.